This TCR beta chain was retrieved from a study of beta chain features in type 1 diabetes. The investigators reverse transcribed all of the isolated RNA, so they sequenced expressed TCRB transcripts. Generated by immunoSEQ multiplex PCR, the TCRdb table keeps only in-frame clones and is missing some. The table has 400,000 to 500,000 clones, approximately 15% seen once; the top ten hold roughly 0.038%. This CDR3 is 17 amino acids long. V lost 2 bases to trimming and J lost 0 bases, with 14 bases between them. Germline V gene data show CDR1 as SEHNR and CDR2 as FQNEAQ (reference sequence). This clone was picked up a small number of times.

V gene TRBV7-9 combines with J gene TRBJ1-3; weak D call: TRBD1 (6 bases). This receptor was obtained from a man aged 25 to 45 in good health. Sequencing was performed on naive CD4+ T cells from blood. In DNA, the CDR3 is TGTGCCAGCAGCTTACAGGGGTTGGTCAGCTCTGGAAACACCATATATTTT. This encodes CASSLQGLVSSGNTIYF.